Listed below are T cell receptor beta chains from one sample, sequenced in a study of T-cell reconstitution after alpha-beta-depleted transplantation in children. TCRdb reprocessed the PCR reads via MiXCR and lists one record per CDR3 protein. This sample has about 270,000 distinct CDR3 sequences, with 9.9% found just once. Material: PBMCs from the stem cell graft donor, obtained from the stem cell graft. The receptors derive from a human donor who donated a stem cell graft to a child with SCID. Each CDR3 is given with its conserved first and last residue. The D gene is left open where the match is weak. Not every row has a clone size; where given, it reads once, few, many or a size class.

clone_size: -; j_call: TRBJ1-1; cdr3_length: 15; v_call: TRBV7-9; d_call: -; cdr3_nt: TGTGCCAGCAGCTTAGCGTTCGGGGGGGCAACTGAAGCTTTCTTT; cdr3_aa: CASSLAFGGATEAFF
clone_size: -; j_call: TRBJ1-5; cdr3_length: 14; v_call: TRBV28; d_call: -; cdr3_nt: TGTGCCAGCAGTCCAAGGGGGGTGAGTCAGCCCCAGCATTTT; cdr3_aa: CASSPRGVSQPQHF
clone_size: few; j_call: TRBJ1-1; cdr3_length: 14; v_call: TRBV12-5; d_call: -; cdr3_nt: TGTGCTAGTGAAATTCTTGGGCTGAACACTGAAGCTTTCTTT; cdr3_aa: CASEILGLNTEAFF
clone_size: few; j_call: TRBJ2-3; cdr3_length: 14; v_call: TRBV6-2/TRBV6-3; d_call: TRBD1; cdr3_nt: TGTGCCAGCAGGCAACAGGGGGTCACAGATACGCAGTATTTT; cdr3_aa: CASRQQGVTDTQYF
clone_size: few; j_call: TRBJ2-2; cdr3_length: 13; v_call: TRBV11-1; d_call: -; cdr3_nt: TGTGCCAGCAGCAACCAGGGGACCGGGGAGCTGTTTTTT; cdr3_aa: CASSNQGTGELFF
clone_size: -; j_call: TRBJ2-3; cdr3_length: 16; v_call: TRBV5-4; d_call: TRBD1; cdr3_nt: TGTGCCAGCAGCTTGGCGGGGGCAGGGGGCGCAGATACGCAGTATTTT; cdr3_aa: CASSLAGAGGADTQYF
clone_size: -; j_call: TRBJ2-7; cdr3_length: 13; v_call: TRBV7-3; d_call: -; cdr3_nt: TGTGCCAGCAGCCTAGATGGGATGTACGAGCAGTACTTC; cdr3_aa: CASSLDGMYEQYF
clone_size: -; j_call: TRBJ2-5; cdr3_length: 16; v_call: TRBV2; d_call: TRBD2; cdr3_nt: TGTGCCAGCAGTGAAAATGGCGGGGGTACCAAAGAGACCCAGTACTTC; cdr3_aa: CASSENGGGTKETQYF
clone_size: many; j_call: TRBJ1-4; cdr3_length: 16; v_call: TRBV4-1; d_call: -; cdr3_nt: TGCGCCAGCAGCCAACCCCGCAGTACAACTAATGAAAAACTGTTTTTT; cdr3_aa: CASSQPRSTTNEKLFF
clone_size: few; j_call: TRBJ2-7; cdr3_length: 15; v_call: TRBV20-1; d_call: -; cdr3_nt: TGCAGTGCTAGTGACGACATAGGCGTTTCCTACGAGCAGTACTTC; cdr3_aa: CSASDDIGVSYEQYF
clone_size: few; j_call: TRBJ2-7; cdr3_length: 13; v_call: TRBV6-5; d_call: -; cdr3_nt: TGTGCCAGCAGTTACAGACCCCTCTACGAGCAGTACTTC; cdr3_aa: CASSYRPLYEQYF
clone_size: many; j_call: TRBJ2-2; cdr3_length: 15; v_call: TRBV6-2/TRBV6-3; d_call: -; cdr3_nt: TGTGCCAGCAGTCAATGGTCCGGGAGAGGCGGGGAGCTGTTTTTT; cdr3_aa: CASSQWSGRGGELFF
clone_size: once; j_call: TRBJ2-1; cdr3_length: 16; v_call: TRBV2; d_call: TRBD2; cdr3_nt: TGTGCCAGCAGAGAGAATAGCGGGGGGGCCTACAATGAGCAGTTCTTC; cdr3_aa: CASRENSGGAYNEQFF
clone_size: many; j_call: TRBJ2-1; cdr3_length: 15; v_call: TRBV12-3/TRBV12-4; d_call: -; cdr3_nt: TGTGCCAGCAGCCAGACAGTGAGCTCCTACAATGAGCAGTTCTTC; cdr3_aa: CASSQTVSSYNEQFF
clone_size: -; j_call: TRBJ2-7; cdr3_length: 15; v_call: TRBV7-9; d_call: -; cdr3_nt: TGTGCCAGCAGCCCTAAAGAGACGAACTCCTACGAGCAGTACTTC; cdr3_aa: CASSPKETNSYEQYF
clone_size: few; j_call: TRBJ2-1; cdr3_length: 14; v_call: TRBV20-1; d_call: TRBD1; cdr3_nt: TGCAGTGCTCCCCGACAGGGGCCCCCGAATGAGCAGTTCTTC; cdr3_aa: CSAPRQGPPNEQFF
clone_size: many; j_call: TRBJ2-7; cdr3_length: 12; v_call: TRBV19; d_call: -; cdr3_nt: TGTGCCAGTAGTCCCAATCCATACGAGCAGTACTTC; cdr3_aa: CASSPNPYEQYF
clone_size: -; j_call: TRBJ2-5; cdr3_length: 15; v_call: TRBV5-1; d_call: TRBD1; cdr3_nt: TGCGCCAGCAGCTTGGACAGGGGGCTTCAAGAGACCCAGTACTTC; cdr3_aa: CASSLDRGLQETQYF
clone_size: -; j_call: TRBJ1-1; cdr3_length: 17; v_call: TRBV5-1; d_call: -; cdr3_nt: TGCGCCAGCAGCCGGGAAGGGGACTCTTGGATCGGTGCTGAAGCTTTCTTT; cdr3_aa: CASSREGDSWIGAEAFF
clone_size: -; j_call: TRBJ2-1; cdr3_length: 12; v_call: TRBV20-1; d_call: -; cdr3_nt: TGCAGTGCTAGAGCTTCGGATGATGAGCAGTTCTTC; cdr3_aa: CSARASDDEQFF
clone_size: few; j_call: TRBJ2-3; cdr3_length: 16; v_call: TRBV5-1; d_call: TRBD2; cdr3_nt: TGCGCCAGCAGCTTGGGTAGCGGGGGTAACACAGATACGCAGTATTTT; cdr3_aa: CASSLGSGGNTDTQYF
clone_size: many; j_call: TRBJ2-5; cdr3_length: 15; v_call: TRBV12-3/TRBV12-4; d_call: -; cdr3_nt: TGTGCCAGCAGTTCCCCGGACTGGTACCAAGAGACCCAGTACTTC; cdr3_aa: CASSSPDWYQETQYF
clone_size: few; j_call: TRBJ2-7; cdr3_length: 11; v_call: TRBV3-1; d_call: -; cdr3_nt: TGTGCCAGCAGCCAAGATGTGGAGCAGTACTTC; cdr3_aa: CASSQDVEQYF
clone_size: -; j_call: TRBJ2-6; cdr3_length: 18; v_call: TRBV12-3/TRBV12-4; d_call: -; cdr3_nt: TGTGCCAGCATTCCCCTGGCGGTGGGGAACTCTGGGGCCAACGTCCTGACTTTC; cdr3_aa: CASIPLAVGNSGANVLTF
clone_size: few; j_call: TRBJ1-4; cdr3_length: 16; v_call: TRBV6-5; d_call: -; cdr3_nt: TGTGCCAGCAGTTACCGAAAAGGCAAATCTAATGAAAAACTGTTTTTT; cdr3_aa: CASSYRKGKSNEKLFF
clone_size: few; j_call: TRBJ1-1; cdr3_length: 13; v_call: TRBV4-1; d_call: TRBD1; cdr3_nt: TGCGCCAGCAGCCAACCTCAGGGGGTGCCAGCTTTCTTT; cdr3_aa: CASSQPQGVPAFF
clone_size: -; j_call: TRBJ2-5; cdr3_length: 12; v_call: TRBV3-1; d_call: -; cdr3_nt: TGTGCCAGCAGCCTCCTGGGGGAGACCCAGTACTTC; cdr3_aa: CASSLLGETQYF
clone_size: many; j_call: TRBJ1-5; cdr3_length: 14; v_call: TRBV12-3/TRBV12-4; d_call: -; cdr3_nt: TGTGCCAGCAGTATTACTACCAGCAATCAGCCCCAGCATTTT; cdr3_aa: CASSITTSNQPQHF
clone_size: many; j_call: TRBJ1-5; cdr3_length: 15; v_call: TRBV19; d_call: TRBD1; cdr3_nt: TGTGCCAGTAGTACCGGACAGGGAACGAATCAGCCCCAGCATTTT; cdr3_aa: CASSTGQGTNQPQHF
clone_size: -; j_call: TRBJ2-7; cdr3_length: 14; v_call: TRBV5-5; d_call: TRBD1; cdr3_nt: TGTGCCAGCAGCTTTTGGACAGGGGGTTGCGAGCAGTACTTC; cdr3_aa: CASSFWTGGCEQYF
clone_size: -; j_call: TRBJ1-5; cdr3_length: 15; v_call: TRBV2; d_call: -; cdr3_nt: TGTGCCAGCAGTGAAGCACCCGATCGCAATCAGCCCCAGCATTTT; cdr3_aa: CASSEAPDRNQPQHF
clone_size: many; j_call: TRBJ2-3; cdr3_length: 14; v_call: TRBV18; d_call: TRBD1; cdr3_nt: TGTGCCAGCTCACCGGACAGGGGGCCAGATACGCAGTATTTT; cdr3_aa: CASSPDRGPDTQYF
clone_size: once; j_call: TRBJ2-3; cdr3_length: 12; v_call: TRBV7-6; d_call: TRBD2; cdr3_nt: TGTGCCAGCAGCCAAAAGCGGGGAACGCAGTATTTT; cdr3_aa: CASSQKRGTQYF
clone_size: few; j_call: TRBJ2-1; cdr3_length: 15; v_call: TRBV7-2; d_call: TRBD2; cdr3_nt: TGTGCCAGCAGCTCTCGAGCGGGGTCCTACAATGAGCAGTTCTTC; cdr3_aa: CASSSRAGSYNEQFF
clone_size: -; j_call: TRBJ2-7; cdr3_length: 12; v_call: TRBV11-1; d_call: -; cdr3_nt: TGTGCCAGCAGCTTATCTCTCGACGAGCAGTACTTC; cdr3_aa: CASSLSLDEQYF
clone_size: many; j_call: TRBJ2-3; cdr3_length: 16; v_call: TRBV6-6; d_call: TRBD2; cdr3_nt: TGTGCCAGCAGACCCAAGCGGGGGACGTTCACAGATACGCAGTATTTT; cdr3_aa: CASRPKRGTFTDTQYF
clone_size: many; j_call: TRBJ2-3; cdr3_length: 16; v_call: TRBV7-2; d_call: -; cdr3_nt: TGTGCCAGCAGCCGAAACGTACCAAAAAGCACAGATACGCAGTATTTT; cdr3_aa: CASSRNVPKSTDTQYF
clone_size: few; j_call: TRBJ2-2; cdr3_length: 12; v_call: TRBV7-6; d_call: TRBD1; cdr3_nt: TGTGCCAGAGGGACAGCCACCGGGGAGCTGTTTTTT; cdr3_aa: CARGTATGELFF
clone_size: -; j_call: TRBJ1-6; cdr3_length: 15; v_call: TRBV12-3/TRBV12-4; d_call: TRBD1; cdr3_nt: TGTGCCAGCAGTCACTCGGGACAGTATAATTCACCCCTCCACTTT; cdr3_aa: CASSHSGQYNSPLHF
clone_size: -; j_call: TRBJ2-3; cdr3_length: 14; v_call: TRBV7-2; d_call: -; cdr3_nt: TGTGCCAGCAGCCGGGGACTGAAGACAGATACGCAGTATTTT; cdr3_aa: CASSRGLKTDTQYF
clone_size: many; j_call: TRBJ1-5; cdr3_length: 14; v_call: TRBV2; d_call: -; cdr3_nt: TGTGCCAGCAGTGATTTGAACCCGGGTCAGCCCCAGCATTTT; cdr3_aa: CASSDLNPGQPQHF
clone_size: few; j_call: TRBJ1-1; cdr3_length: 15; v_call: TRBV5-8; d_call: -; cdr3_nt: TGTGCCAGCAGTTTTCCCGGGGTGGGTAGTGCTGAAGCTTTCTTT; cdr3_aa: CASSFPGVGSAEAFF